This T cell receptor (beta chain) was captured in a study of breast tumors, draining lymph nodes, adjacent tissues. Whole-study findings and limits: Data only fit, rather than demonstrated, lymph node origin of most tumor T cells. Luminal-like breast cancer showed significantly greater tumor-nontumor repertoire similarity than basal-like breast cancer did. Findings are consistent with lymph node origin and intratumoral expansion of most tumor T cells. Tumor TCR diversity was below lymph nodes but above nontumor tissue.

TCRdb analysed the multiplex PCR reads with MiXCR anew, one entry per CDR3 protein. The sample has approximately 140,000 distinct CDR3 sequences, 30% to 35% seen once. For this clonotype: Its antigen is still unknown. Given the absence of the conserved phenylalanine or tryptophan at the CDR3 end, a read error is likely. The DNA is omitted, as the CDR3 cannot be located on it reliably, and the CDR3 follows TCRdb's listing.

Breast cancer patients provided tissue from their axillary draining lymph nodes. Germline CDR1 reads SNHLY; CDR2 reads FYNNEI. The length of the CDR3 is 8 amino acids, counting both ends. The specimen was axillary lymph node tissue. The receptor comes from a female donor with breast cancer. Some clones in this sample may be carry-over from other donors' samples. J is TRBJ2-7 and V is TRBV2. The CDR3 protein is CASSEEDS.